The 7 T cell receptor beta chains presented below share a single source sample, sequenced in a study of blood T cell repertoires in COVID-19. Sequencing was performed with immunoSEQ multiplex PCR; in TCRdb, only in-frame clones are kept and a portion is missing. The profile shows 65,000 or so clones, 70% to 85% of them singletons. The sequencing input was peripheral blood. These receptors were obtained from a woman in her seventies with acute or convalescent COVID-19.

DNA for the CDR3: TGTGCCAGCAGTCGGACAGGGAACATGAACACTGAAGCTTTCTTT. It specifies CASSRTGNMNTEAFF. The J gene is TRBJ1-1, the V gene TRBV6-5, with 8 positions matching TRBD1. The CDR3 contains 15 residues. Unmatched junction bases numbered 5, after V lost 5 bases and J lost 0 bases. The V gene's germline CDR1 is MNHEY and CDR2 SVGAGI.

The CDR3 coding sequence is TGTGCCAGCAGCCGATTCGAGAAAGAGACCCAGTACTTC. Its translation is CASSRFEKETQYF. J is TRBJ2-5 and V is TRBV7-9, with no clear D. With 5 bases removed from V and 3 bases from J, the gap between germline ends came to 10 bases. This CDR3 has 13 residues. Germline lookup yields CDR1 SEHNR and CDR2 FQNEAQ (reference sequence).

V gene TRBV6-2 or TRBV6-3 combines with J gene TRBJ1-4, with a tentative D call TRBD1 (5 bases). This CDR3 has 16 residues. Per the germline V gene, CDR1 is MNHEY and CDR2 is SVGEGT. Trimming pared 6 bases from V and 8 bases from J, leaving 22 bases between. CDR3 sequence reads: CASSPNGVGGYEKLFF. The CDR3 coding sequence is TGTGCCAGCAGCCCTAACGGCGTCGGGGGTTACGAAAAACTGTTTTTT.

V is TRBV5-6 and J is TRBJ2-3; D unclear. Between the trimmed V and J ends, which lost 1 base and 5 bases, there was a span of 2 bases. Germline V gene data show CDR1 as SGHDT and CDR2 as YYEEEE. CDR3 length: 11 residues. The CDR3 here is CASSLLDTQYF. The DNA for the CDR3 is TGTGCCAGCAGCTTGCTAGATACGCAGTATTTT.

The CDR3 DNA reads TGCGCCAGCAGCCAAGAAGGGACTAGCGGGAGGGCCACACCCGGTACGCAGTATTTT. It is translated as CASSQEGTSGRATPGTQYF. J is TRBJ2-3 and V is TRBV4-1; 16 bases are a match to TRBD2. The CDR3 has 19 residues. V lost 0 bases, J lost 8 bases, and 11 bases stayed unmatched. CDR1 and CDR2 (germline): MGHRA, YSYEKL.

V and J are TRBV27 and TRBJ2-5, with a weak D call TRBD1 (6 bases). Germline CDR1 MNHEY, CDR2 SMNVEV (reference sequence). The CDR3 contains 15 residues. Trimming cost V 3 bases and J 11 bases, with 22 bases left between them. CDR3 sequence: CASSFWDDTGIVQYF. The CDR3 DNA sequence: TGTGCCAGCAGTTTTTGGGACGATACAGGGATAGTTCAGTACTTC.

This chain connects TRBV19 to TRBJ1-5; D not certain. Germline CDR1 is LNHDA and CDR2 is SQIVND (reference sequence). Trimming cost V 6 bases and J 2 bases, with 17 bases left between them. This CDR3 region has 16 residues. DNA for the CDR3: TGTGCCAGTAGCCGACTCATGGACTCGGGCAATCAGCCCCAGCATTTT. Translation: CASSRLMDSGNQPQHF.